Below, 26 T cell receptor beta chains from the same sample are listed, as sequenced in a study of T cell responses to AZD1222 COVID-19 vaccine. Some clones are missing from TCRdb's copy, which holds only in-frame ones; the method was immunoSEQ multiplex PCR. The repertoire holds fewer than 140,000 clones, about 90% seen once, with approximately 8% in the top ten. This specimen consisted of peripheral blood, obtained 28 days after the second AZD1222 dose. These receptors came from an adult who received the AZD1222 COVID-19 vaccine.

This chain links TRBV3-1 (or the pseudogene TRBV3-2) with TRBJ1-1; weak D call: TRBD1 (5 bases). V was clipped by 2 bases and J by 8 bases, with 12 bases between them. Per the germline V gene, CDR1 is LGHDT and CDR2 is YNNKEL (reference sequence). The CDR3 runs 13 residues. CDR3 protein: CASSQRQSKEAFF. The CDR3 DNA reads as TGTGCCAGCAGCCAACGACAGTCCAAGGAAGCTTTCTTT.

DNA for the CDR3: TGCGCCAGCAAAGGGACAGGACAAAACACTGAAGCTTTCTTT. This gives the protein CASKGTGQNTEAFF. The chain links TRBV23-1 to TRBJ1-1; 8 positions agree with TRBD1. TRBV23-1 is classed as an ORF, of uncertain function. J was trimmed by 2 bases and V by 7 bases; bases with no gene match: 6. The CDR3 runs 14 residues.

The V call is TRBV7-8, the J call TRBJ2-1; D is ambiguous. Germline-derived CDR1 and CDR2 are SGHVS and FQNEAQ. V was cut by 1 base and J by 5 bases, with 9 bases left in between. The CDR3 is made up of 14 amino acids. CDR3 DNA sequence: TGTGCCAGCAGCTTAGTCAGCTTGGACAATGAGCAGTTCTTC. Translated, it gives CASSLVSLDNEQFF.

The V call is TRBV10-3, the J call TRBJ1-1; perhaps TRBD1 as D (6 bases). The germline V and J ends were trimmed by 2 bases and 11 bases, with 12 bases remaining between them. The CDR3 runs to 12 residues. Germline CDR1 and CDR2: ENHRY and SYGVKD. The CDR3 reads CAISEMTGAAFF. The CDR3 bases are TGTGCCATCAGTGAGATGACGGGGGCGGCTTTCTTT.

The chain carries TRBV9 and TRBJ2-3; no reliable D call. This CDR3 is built from 14 residues. CDR1 SGDLS and CDR2 YYNGEE come from the germline V gene. The V end was cut by 0 bases, the J end by 0 bases, with 5 bases between. CDR3 region: CASSVGISTDTQYF. CDR3 in DNA: TGTGCCAGCAGCGTAGGGATCAGCACAGATACGCAGTATTTT.

The chain recombines TRBV6-5 with TRBJ2-2, with D maybe TRBD2 (5 bases). Germline V gene lookup returns CDR1 MNHEY and CDR2 SVGAGI. The CDR3 covers 14 residues. Trimming cost V 11 bases and J 3 bases, with 16 bases left between them. The CDR3 region has the DNA TGTGCCTCCCGTATAGGAGGTGACACCGGGGAGCTGTTTTTT. Amino acid sequence: CASRIGGDTGELFF.

The sample holds one count of this clone. The rearrangement links TRBV29-1 to TRBJ2-3; D is uncertain. Germline assignment: CDR1 SQVTM and CDR2 ANQGSEA. The ends were cut back, 7 bases at V and 0 bases at J, with 2 bases in the middle. The CDR3 is 10 amino acids. The CDR3 DNA reads TGCAGCGAAAGCACAGATACGCAGTATTTT. Its protein is CSESTDTQYF.

V gene TRBV5-4 combines with J gene TRBJ2-1; 11 positions agree with TRBD1. CDR1 SGHNT and CDR2 YYREEE come from the germline V gene (reference sequence). The CDR3 sequence is 16 residues long. V trimming: 4 bases; J trimming: 7 bases; junction bases outside the gene matches: 10. The CDR3 DNA follows: TGTGCCAGCAGCCCTAGCCGGGACAGGGGGAGGAATGAGCAGTTCTTC. Amino acid sequence: CASSPSRDRGRNEQFF.

The chain carries TRBV30 and TRBJ1-5; the D gene is possibly TRBD1 (6 bases). Germline V gene lookup returns CDR1 GTSNPN and CDR2 SVGIG (reference sequence). Between the trimmed V and J ends, which lost 0 bases and 7 bases, there was a span of 10 bases. This CDR3 comprises 13 residues. Written as DNA, the CDR3 is TGTGCCTGGAGTGTACAGGGCCGGCAGCCCCAGCATTTT. Translation: CAWSVQGRQPQHF. The full variable domain, completed using reference TRBV30 and TRBJ1-5, is SQTIHQWPATLVQPVGSPLSLECTVEGTSNPNLYWYRQAAGRGLQLLFYSVGIGQISSEVPQNLSASRPQDRQFILSSKKLLLSDSGFYLCAWSVQGRQPQHFGDGTRLSIL.

V and J are TRBV21-1 and TRBJ2-4; TRBD1, the table's D call, lacks a check against the DNA. TRBV21-1 is described as a pseudogene. The CDR3 sequence is 16 residues long. The CDR3 DNA reads as TGTGCCAGCAGCAGCCGGGACAGGGGGTCCGAAAACATTCAGTACTTC. Protein product: CASSSRDRGSENIQYF.

In this sample, this clone turned up a few times. The chain links TRBV6-5 to TRBJ2-1; no clear D gene. From germline, CDR1 is MNHEY and CDR2 SVGAGI. The CDR3 is 13 amino acids. The germline V and J ends were trimmed by 5 bases and 8 bases, with 13 bases remaining between them. The CDR3, as DNA: TGTGCCAGCAGTCGCACTCGGAGAGATGAGCAGTTCTTC. It yields the protein CASSRTRRDEQFF.

V usage is TRBV3-1 (or the pseudogene TRBV3-2) and J usage is TRBJ1-2; unclear D gene. Trimming cost V 1 base and J 4 bases, with 16 bases left between them. The length of the CDR3 is 16 residues. The germline V gene has CDR1 LGHDT and CDR2 YNNKEL (reference sequence). As DNA, the CDR3 is TGTGCCAGCAGCCAAGTCTCTAGCACAGCTAGCTATGGCTACACCTTC. Its translation is CASSQVSSTASYGYTF.

V gene TRBV9 combines with J gene TRBJ2-2; D unresolved. Per germline, CDR1 SGDLS and CDR2 YYNGEE. The CDR3 is made up of 12 amino acids. Trimming removed 4 bases at V and 2 bases at J, with 3 bases between. CDR3 sequence reads: CASSPNTGELFF. The CDR3, as DNA: TGTGCCAGCAGCCCCAACACCGGGGAGCTGTTTTTT.

The chain joins TRBV5-1 to TRBJ2-2, with no clear D. Germline V gives CDR1 SGHRS, CDR2 YFSETQ. Trimming removed 0 bases at V and 4 bases at J, with 13 bases between. The CDR3 totals 16 residues. CDR3: CASSLAFGASTGELFF. CDR3 sequence (DNA): TGCGCCAGCAGCTTGGCCTTCGGCGCATCCACCGGGGAGCTGTTTTTT.

The gene calls are TRBV12-5 and TRBJ2-3; 7 bases line up with TRBD2. The CDR3 contains 13 residues. Germline loops: CDR1 LGHNT, CDR2 FRNRAP. J was trimmed by 8 bases and V by 5 bases; bases with no gene match: 7. CDR3 in amino acids: CASGARTSSTQYF. CDR3 in DNA: TGTGCTAGTGGTGCCAGGACTAGTTCTACGCAGTATTTT.

J is TRBJ2-3 and V is TRBV7-8, with D perhaps matching TRBD1 or TRBD2 (5 bases each). The V and J ends lost 2 bases and 5 bases respectively, with 17 bases between them. This CDR3 contains 16 residues. In germline, CDR1 is SGHVS, CDR2 FQNEAQ. This CDR3 reads CASSLTTGTPIDTQYF. The CDR3 DNA sequence: TGTGCCAGCAGCTTAACAACCGGGACCCCGATAGATACGCAGTATTTT.

V is TRBV9 and J is TRBJ1-3; D is unresolved. The CDR3 totals 14 residues. V shed 4 bases and J shed 0 bases, with 8 bases lying between them. In germline, CDR1 is SGDLS, CDR2 YYNGEE. CDR3 loop: CASSSPSSGNTIYF. The CDR3 bases are TGTGCCAGCAGCTCCCCGAGCTCTGGAAACACCATATATTTT.

The count of this clone is one. The CDR3 nucleotides are TGTGCCAGCAGCCATACAGGGGGACAGCCCCAGCATTTT. It is translated as CASSHTGGQPQHF. The rearrangement links TRBV3-1 (or the pseudogene TRBV3-2) to TRBJ1-5; 8 bases match TRBD1. The CDR3 runs to 13 residues. CDR1 and CDR2 (germline): LGHDT, YNNKEL (reference sequence). The J segment lost 7 bases and the V segment lost 3 bases, leaving 2 bases of the junction unmatched.

Concerning this clone: The same CDR3 can be traced to other DNA sequences in this sample. J is TRBJ1-2 and V is TRBV27; D possibly corresponds to TRBD1 (5 bases). Germline V gene sequence: CDR1 MNHEY, CDR2 SMNVEV (reference sequence). This CDR3 region has 12 residues. The V end was cut by 7 bases, the J end by 4 bases, with 10 bases between. For the CDR3, the DNA is TGTGCCAGCACGGGGGGGGGCTATGGCTACACCTTC. Protein product: CASTGGGYGYTF.

This clone was counted once. The chain employs TRBV18 and TRBJ1-2; 7 bases fit TRBD1. The J segment lost 3 bases and the V segment lost 4 bases, leaving 5 bases of the junction unmatched. This CDR3 spans 14 amino acids. CDR1 and CDR2 (germline): KGHSH, LQKENI. Here the CDR3 DNA reads TGTGCCAGCTCACTCACCGGGACAGACTATGGCTACACCTTC. This codes for CASSLTGTDYGYTF.

The rearrangement uses TRBV12-3 or TRBV12-4 and TRBJ2-2; D is ambiguous. V was trimmed by 2 bases and J by 4 bases, leaving 5 bases between them. This CDR3 spans 13 amino acids. The CDR3 region is CASSLHLTGELFF. Written as DNA, the CDR3 is TGTGCCAGCAGTTTACACCTCACCGGGGAGCTGTTTTTT.

The rearrangement uses TRBV7-8 and TRBJ1-1, with D possibly matching TRBD1 (5 bases). Trimming left V 1 base short and J 5 bases short, with 11 bases between. This CDR3 is 14 amino acids long. Looked up from germline, CDR1 is SGHVS and CDR2 is FQNEAQ. The DNA for the CDR3 is TGTGCCAGCAGCTTAGATTTCCGGGGGACTGAAGCTTTCTTT. It encodes CASSLDFRGTEAFF.

The V call is TRBV29-1, the J call TRBJ1-1, with D maybe TRBD1 (6 bases). Trimming removed 7 bases at V and 4 bases at J, with 16 bases between. This CDR3 has 13 residues. Germline CDR1 SQVTM, CDR2 ANQGSEA. The CDR3 region is CSALLGGATEAFF. The CDR3 nucleotides read TGCAGCGCCCTTCTGGGGGGGGCCACTGAAGCTTTCTTT. Complete variable domain (other parts from reference TRBV29-1 and TRBJ1-1): SAVISQKPSRDICQRGTSLTIQCQVDSQVTMMFWYRQQPGQSLTLIATANQGSEATYESGFVIDKFPISRPNLTFSTLTVSNMSPEDSSIYLCSALLGGATEAFFGQGTRLTVV.

This sequence joins TRBV6-5 and TRBJ2-7; 9 positions agree with TRBD1. After removal of 6 bases from V and 0 bases from J, the junction contained 6 bases not matched to a gene. This CDR3 has 15 residues. CDR1 MNHEY and CDR2 SVGAGI come from the germline V gene. In nucleotides, the CDR3 is TGTGCCAGCAGAGGAACAGGGGGCAGCTCCTACGAGCAGTACTTC. This translates into CASRGTGGSSYEQYF.

This clone was recorded only once. V usage is TRBV19 and J usage is TRBJ1-1, with D unclear. V lost 9 bases and J 5 bases, leaving 19 bases between the germline ends. Germline V lookup: CDR1 LNHDA, CDR2 SQIVND (reference sequence). This CDR3 contains 14 residues. CDR3 protein: CASQAGYGETEAFF. CDR3 DNA: TGTGCCAGCCAAGCGGGATATGGAGAAACTGAAGCTTTCTTT.

This chain joins TRBV7-2 and TRBJ2-1; 8 nucleotides line up with TRBD1. Per the germline V gene, CDR1 is SGHTA and CDR2 is FQGNSA. This CDR3 is built from 15 residues. Trimming took 2 bases from V and 9 from J; bases not matched to a gene: 9. Written as DNA, the CDR3 is TGTGCCAGCAGCTTAACCGGACAGGGTATAGGTGAGCAGTTCTTC. Translation gives CASSLTGQGIGEQFF.